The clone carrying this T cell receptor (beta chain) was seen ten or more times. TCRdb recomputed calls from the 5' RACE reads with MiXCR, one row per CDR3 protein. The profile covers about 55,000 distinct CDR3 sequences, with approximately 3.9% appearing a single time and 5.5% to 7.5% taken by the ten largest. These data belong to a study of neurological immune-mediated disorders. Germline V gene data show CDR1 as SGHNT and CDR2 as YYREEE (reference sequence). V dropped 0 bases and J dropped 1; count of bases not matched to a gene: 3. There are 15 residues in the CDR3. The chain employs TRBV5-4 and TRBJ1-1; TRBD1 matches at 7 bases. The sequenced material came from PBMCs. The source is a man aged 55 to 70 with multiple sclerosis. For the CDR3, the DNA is TGTGCCAGCAGCTTGGCCGGGACAGCGAACACTGAAGCTTTCTTT. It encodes CASSLAGTANTEAFF.